The T cell receptor (beta chain) described here comes from a study of shared clonotypes between healthy human individuals. The CDR3 consists of 15 residues. In germline, CDR1 is LGHNA, CDR2 YNFKEQ. With 0 bases removed from V and 8 bases from J, the gap between germline ends came to 16 bases. Produced via immunoSEQ multiplex PCR; TCRdb's table is partial and in-frame only. The sample records some 2,000,000 clones, roughly 94% being singletons. CD45RO-negative cells were positively selected for CCR7, leaving out terminally differentiated effector memory CD45RA+ cells. Study-wide points: Genetic and exposure-history diversity was limited by the small donor number.

In the case of this clone: What it binds is not known.

The chain uses TRBV4-2 and TRBJ1-2; no clear D gene. This TCR was recovered from a man between 18 and 35 years old in good health. Sample: naive CD8+ T cells sorted from blood. CDR3 in amino acids: CASSQEVAQARGYTF. The CDR3, as DNA: TGTGCCAGCAGCCAAGAAGTCGCTCAGGCGCGAGGCTACACCTTC.